This TCR beta chain originates from a study of T cell repertoires in cytomegalovirus infection (dated by TCRdb to the late 2010s). Study-wide context: The HLA type of each donor mattered for the analysis, because public TCR beta signatures pointed to carriage of CMV infection along with the matching HLA type. Overall study outcomes, separate from this receptor: Cumulative frequency of public TCR beta family members discriminated carriers of CMV infection plus the relevant HLA type in this cohort and an independent roughly 320-donor cohort. The ex vivo response was dominated by HLA-C-restricted CMV-specific TCR beta clonotypes, which also provided the single most frequent clonotype in two of eight donors.

This clonotype was seen more than once but under ten times. Its antigen is unknown. Within one base of it there is no much larger clone, and no base qualities were kept. For CDR1 and CDR2, the germline V gene lists MNHEY and SVGAGI. The CDR3 goes from the cysteine to the phenylalanine over 19 residues. The kept DNA is CDR3 alone, 57 bases in frame from the first base. The junction shows trimming of 6 bases on V and 8 bases on J, and the gene matches do not reach 23 bases of it. The data were produced on an Illumina HiSeq 1500. TCRdb trimmed public reads at Q25 via fastp, called clones via MiXCR and kept in-frame beta chains. Entries that share a CDR3 protein sequence are merged under the most common genes and DNA. The table for this sample lists more than 250,000 distinct CDR3 sequences; roughly an eighth of them were counted only once. Of the sample, around 8.1% falls within the top ten clones.

Rearrangement joined TRBV6-5 to TRBJ1-4; 8 nucleotides in the junction match TRBD1. Sequencing was performed on PBMCs. This TCR was sampled from a human donor in good health (CMV status not recorded). Some clones in this sample may be carry-over from other donors' samples. The CDR3: CASRATKTGQAGRNEKLFF. The bases read TGTGCCAGCAGAGCCACAAAAACGGGACAGGCGGGAAGGAACGAAAAACTGTTTTTT.